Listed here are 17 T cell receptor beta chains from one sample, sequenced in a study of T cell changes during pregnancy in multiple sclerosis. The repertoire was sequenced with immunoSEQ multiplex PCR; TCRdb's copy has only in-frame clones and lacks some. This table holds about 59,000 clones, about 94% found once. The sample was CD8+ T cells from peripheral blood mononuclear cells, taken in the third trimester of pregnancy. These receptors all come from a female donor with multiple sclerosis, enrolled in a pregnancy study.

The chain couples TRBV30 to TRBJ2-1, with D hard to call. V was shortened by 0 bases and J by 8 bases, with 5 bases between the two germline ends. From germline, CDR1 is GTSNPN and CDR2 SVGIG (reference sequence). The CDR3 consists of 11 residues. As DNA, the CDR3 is TGTGCCTGGAGTGTTCGTGATGAGCAGTTCTTC. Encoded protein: CAWSVRDEQFF.

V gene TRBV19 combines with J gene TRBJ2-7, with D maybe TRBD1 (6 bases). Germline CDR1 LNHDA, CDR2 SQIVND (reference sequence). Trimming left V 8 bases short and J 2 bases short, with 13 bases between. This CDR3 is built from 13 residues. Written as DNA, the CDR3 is TGTGCCAGTGCTGCCGGGACACCCTACGAGCAGTACTTC. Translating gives CASAAGTPYEQYF.

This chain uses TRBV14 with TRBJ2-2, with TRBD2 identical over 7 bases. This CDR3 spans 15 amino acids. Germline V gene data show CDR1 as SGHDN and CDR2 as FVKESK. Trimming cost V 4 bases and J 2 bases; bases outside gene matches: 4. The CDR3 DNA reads TGTGCCAGCAGCCCGGGACTATCAAACACCGGGGAGCTGTTTTTT. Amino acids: CASSPGLSNTGELFF.

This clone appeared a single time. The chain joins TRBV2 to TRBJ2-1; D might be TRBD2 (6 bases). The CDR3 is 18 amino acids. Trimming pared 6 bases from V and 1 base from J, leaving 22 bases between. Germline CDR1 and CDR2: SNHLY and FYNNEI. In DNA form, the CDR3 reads TGTGCCAGCAGGGAGCCCCCCGGGACTTGGGCATCCTACAATGAGCAGTTCTTC. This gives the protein CASREPPGTWASYNEQFF.

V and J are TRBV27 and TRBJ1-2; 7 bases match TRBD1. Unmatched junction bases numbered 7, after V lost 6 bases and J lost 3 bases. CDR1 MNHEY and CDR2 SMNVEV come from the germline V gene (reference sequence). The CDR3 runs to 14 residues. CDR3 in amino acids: CASRYRGPDYGYTF. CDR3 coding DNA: TGTGCCAGCAGGTACAGGGGACCAGACTATGGCTACACCTTC.

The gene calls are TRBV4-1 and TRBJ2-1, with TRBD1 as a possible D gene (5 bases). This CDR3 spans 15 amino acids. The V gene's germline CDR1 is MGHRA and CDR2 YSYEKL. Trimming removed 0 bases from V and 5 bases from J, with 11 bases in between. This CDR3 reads CASSQERSGNNEQFF. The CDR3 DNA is TGCGCCAGCAGCCAAGAGCGATCAGGGAACAATGAGCAGTTCTTC.

The CDR3 protein is CASSLGQIQGVADTQYF. Written as DNA, the CDR3 is TGTGCCAGCAGCTTAGGGCAGATACAGGGGGTGGCAGATACGCAGTATTTT. V usage is TRBV7-9 and J usage is TRBJ2-3, with TRBD1 matching over 8 bases. The CDR3 has 17 residues. Unmatched junction bases numbered 10, after V lost 1 base and J lost 4 bases. Germline values: CDR1 SEHNR, CDR2 FQNEAQ (reference sequence).

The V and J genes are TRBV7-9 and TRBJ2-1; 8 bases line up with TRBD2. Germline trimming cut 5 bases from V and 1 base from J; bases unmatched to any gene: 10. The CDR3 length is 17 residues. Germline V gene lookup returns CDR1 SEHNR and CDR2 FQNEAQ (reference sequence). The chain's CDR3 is CASSPLTSGVSYNEQFF. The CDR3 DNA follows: TGTGCCAGCAGCCCCCTAACTAGCGGCGTTTCCTACAATGAGCAGTTCTTC.

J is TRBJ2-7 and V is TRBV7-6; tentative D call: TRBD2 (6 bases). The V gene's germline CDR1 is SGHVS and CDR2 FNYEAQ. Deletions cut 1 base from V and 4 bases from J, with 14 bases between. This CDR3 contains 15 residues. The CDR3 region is CASSLDSSELYEQYF. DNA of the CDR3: TGTGCCAGCAGCTTAGATTCTAGCGAGCTTTACGAGCAGTACTTC.

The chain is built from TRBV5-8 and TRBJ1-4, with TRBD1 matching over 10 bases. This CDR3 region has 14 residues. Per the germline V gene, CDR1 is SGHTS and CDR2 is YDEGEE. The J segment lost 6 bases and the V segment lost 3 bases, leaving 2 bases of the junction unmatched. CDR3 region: CASSSGTGDEKLFF. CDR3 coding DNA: TGTGCCAGCAGCTCGGGGACAGGGGATGAAAAACTGTTTTTT.

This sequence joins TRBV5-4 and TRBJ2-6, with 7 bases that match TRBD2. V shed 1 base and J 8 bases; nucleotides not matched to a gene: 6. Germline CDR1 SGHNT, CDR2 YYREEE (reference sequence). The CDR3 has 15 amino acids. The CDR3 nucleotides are TGTGCCAGCAGCTTGCGCGGGAGACGGCCCAACGTCCTGACTTTC. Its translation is CASSLRGRRPNVLTF. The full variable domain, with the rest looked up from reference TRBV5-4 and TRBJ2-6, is ETGVTQSPTHLIKTRGQQVTLRCSSQSGHNTVSWYQQALGQGPQFIFQYYREEENGRGNFPPRFSGLQFPNYSSELNVNALELDDSALYLCASSLRGRRPNVLTFGAGSRLTVL.

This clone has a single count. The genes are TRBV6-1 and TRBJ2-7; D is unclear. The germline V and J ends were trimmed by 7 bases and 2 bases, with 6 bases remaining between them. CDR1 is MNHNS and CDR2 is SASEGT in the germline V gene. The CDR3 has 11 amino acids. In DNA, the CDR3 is TGTGCCAGCATACATGCCTACGAGCAGTACTTC. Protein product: CASIHAYEQYF.

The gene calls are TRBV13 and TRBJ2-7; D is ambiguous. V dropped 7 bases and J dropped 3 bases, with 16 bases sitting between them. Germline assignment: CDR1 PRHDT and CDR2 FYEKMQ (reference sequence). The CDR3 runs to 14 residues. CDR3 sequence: CASTSSHILYEQYF. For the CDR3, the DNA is TGTGCCAGCACCTCTTCACACATCCTCTACGAGCAGTACTTC.

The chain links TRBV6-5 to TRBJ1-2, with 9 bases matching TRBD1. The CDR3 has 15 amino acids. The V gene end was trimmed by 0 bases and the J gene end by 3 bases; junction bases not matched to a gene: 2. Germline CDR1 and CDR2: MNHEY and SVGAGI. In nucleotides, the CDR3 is TGTGCCAGCAGTTACTCATGGGACAGGGACTATGGCTACACCTTC. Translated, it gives CASSYSWDRDYGYTF.

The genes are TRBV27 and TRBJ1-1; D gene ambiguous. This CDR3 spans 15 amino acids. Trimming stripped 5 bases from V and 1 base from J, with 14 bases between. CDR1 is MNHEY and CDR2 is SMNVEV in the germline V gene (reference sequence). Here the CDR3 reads CASSGPSGPNTEAFF. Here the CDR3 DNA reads TGTGCCAGCAGTGGCCCGTCAGGTCCGAACACTGAAGCTTTCTTT.

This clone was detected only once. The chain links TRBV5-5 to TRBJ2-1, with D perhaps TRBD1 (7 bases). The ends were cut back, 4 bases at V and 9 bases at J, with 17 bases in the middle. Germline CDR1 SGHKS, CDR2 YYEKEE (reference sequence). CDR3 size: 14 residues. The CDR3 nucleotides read TGTGCCAGCAGCCCCGGAGCAGGGGGGACTGAGCAGTTCTTC. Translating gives CASSPGAGGTEQFF.

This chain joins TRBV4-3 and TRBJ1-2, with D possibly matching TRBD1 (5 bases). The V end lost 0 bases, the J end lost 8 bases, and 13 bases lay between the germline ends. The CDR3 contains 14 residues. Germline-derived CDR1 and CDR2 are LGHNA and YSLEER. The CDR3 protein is CASSQDSGSAGYTF. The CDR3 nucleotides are TGCGCCAGCAGCCAAGACTCAGGGTCTGCCGGCTACACCTTC.